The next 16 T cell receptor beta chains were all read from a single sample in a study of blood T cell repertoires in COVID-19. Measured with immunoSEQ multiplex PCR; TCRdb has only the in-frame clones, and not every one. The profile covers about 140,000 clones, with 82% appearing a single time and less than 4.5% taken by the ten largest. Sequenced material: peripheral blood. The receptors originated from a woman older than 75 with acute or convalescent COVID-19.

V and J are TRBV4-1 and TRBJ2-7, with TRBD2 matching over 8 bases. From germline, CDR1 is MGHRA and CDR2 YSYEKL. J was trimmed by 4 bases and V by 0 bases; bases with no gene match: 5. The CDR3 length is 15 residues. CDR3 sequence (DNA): TGCGCCAGCAGCCAAGATGGCGGGGGGCCTTACGAGCAGTACTTC. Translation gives CASSQDGGGPYEQYF.

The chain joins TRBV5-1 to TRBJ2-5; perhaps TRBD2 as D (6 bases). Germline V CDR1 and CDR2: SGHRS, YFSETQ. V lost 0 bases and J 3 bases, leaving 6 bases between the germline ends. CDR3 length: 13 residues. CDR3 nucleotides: TGCGCCAGCAGCTTGGGACTAGAAGAGACCCAGTACTTC. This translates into CASSLGLEETQYF. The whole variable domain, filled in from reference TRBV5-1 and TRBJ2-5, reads KAGVTQTPRYLIKTRGQQVTLSCSPISGHRSVSWYQQTPGQGLQFLFEYFSETQRNKGNFPGRFSGRQFSNSRSEMNVSTLELGDSALYLCASSLGLEETQYFGPGTRLLVL.

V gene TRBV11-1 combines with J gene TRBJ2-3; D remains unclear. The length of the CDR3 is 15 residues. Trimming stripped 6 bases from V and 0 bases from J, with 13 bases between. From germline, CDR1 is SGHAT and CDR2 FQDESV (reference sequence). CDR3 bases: TGTGCCAGCAGGGATCACAGACAAAGCACAGATACGCAGTATTTT. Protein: CASRDHRQSTDTQYF.

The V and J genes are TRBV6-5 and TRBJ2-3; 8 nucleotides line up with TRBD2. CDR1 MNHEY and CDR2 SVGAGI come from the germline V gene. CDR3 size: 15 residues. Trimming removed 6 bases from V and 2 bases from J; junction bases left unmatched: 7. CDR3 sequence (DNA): TGTGCCAGCAGGGATACTAGCGGATTCACAGATACGCAGTATTTT. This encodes CASRDTSGFTDTQYF.

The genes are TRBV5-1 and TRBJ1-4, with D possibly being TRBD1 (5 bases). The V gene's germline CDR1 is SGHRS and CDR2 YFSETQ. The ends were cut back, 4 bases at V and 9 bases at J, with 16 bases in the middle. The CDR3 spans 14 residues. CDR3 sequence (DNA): TGCGCCAGCAGCCCCCAGGGTGCGGAAAAAAAACTGTTTTTT. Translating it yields CASSPQGAEKKLFF. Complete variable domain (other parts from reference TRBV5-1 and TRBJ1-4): KAGVTQTPRYLIKTRGQQVTLSCSPISGHRSVSWYQQTPGQGLQFLFEYFSETQRNKGNFPGRFSGRQFSNSRSEMNVSTLELGDSALYLCASSPQGAEKKLFFGSGTQLSVL.

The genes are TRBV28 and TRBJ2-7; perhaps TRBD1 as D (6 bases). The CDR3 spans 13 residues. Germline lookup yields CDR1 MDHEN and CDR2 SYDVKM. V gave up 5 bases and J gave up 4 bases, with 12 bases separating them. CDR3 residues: CASSQGSWYEQYF. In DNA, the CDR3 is TGTGCCAGCAGTCAGGGGAGTTGGTACGAGCAGTACTTC.

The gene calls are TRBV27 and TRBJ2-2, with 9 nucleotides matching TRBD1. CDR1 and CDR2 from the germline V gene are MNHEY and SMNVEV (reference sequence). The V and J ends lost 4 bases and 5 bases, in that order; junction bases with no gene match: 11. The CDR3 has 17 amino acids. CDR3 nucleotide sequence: TGTGCCAGCAGTTCATGGGCGGGACAGGGAAGGACCGGGGAGCTGTTTTTT. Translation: CASSSWAGQGRTGELFF.

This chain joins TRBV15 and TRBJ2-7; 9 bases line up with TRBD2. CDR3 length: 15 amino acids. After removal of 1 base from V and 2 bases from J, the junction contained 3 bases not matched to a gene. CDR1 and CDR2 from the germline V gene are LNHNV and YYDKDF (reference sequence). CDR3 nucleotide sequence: TGTGCCACCAGCAGAGTGGGGACTAGCCCCTACGAGCAGTACTTC. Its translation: CATSRVGTSPYEQYF.

CDR3: CASSPPRTGLNTEAFF. The DNA for the CDR3 is TGTGCCAGTAGTCCCCCTCGGACAGGTCTGAACACTGAAGCTTTCTTT. The chain combines TRBV19 with TRBJ1-1; TRBD1 aligns across 7 bases. CDR3 length: 16 residues. Germline-derived CDR1 and CDR2 are LNHDA and SQIVND (reference sequence). The trim removed 5 bases at V and 0 bases at J, leaving 9 bases unmatched.

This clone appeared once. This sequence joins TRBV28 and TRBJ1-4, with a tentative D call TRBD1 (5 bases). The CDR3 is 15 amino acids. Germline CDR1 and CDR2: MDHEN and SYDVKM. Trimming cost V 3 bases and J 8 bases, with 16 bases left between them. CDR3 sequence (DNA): TGTGCCAGCAGTTTTTCCGGCAGGGTAGGGGAAAAACTGTTTTTT. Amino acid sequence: CASSFSGRVGEKLFF.

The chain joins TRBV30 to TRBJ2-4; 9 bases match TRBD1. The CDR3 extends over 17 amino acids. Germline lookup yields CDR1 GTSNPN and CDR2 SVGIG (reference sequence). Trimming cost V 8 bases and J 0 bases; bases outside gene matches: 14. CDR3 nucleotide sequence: TGTGCCGTGGATGGACAGGGGATGCGAGGAGCCAAAAACATTCAGTACTTC. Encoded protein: CAVDGQGMRGAKNIQYF.

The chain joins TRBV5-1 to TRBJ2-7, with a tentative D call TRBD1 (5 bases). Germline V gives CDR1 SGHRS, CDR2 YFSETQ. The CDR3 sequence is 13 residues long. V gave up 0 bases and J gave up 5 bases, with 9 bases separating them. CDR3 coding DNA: TGCGCCAGCAGCTTGGCAGGGTTCAACGAGCAGTACTTC. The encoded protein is CASSLAGFNEQYF.

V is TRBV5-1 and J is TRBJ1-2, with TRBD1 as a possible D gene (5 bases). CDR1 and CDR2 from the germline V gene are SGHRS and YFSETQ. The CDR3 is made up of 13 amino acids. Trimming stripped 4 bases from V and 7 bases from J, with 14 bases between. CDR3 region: CASSIRQGGGYTF. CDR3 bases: TGCGCCAGCAGCATCCGTCAGGGTGGTGGCTACACCTTC.

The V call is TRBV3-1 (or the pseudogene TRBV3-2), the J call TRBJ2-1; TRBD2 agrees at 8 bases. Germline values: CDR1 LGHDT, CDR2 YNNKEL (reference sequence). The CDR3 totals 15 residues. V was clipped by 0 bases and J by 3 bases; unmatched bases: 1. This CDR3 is CASSQDGGVYNEQFF. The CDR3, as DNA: TGTGCCAGCAGCCAAGACGGGGGGGTCTACAATGAGCAGTTCTTC.

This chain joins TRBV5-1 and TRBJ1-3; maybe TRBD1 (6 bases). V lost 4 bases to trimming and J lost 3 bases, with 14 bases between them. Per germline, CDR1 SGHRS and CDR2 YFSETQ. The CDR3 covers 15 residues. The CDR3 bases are TGCGCCAGCAGCGTACAGGGTTTACATGGAAACACCATATATTTT. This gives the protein CASSVQGLHGNTIYF.

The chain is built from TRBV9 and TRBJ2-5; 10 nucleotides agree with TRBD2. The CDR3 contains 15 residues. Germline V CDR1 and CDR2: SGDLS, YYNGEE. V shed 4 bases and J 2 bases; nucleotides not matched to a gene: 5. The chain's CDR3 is CASSPIAGGQETQYF. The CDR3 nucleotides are TGTGCCAGCAGCCCAATAGCGGGGGGTCAAGAGACCCAGTACTTC.